These T cell receptor beta chains were read from a single sample in a study of cytotoxic CD8 clonotypes in ibrutinib-treated CLL. Sequenced by immunoSEQ multiplex PCR; TCRdb stores in-frame clones only, minus some. The data show 110,000 or so clones, 55% to 75% seen once. The source was PBMCs, collected after 24 months of ibrutinib treatment. All receptors come from a human donor with chronic lymphocytic leukemia. Both conserved end residues are part of each CDR3. The D gene is left open where the match is weak. Expanded clones get a size class; other rows say once, few or many, or leave the size out.

d_gene: -; abundance: -; v_gene: TRBV14; j_gene: TRBJ1-1; CDR3nt: TGTGCCAGCAGCCAAGCGGGGGGGCTGAACACTGAAGCTTTCTTT; CDR3aa: CASSQAGGLNTEAFF
d_gene: TRBD1; abundance: once; v_gene: TRBV7-3; j_gene: TRBJ2-7; CDR3nt: TGTGCCAGCAGCCCGTCTGGACAGGGAGTCTACGAGCAGTACTTC; CDR3aa: CASSPSGQGVYEQYF
d_gene: -; abundance: few; v_gene: TRBV6-5; j_gene: TRBJ1-4; CDR3nt: TGTGCCAGCAGTTACTCTTGGACACCAACTAATGAAAAACTGTTTTTT; CDR3aa: CASSYSWTPTNEKLFF
d_gene: TRBD1; abundance: -; v_gene: TRBV4-3; j_gene: TRBJ2-1; CDR3nt: TGCGCCAGCAGGACCGGGACAGGTGGGCTCCGTGAGCAGTTCTTC; CDR3aa: CASRTGTGGLREQFF
d_gene: -; abundance: few; v_gene: TRBV27; j_gene: TRBJ1-2; CDR3nt: TGTGCCAGCAGCCGATTTACGGGTAGGGGGGGGACCTACTCGTTCTATGGCTACACCTTC; CDR3aa: CASSRFTGRGGTYSFYGYTF
d_gene: -; abundance: -; v_gene: TRBV5-1; j_gene: TRBJ2-2; CDR3nt: TGCGCCAGCAGCCCTACAGGGAACACCGGGGAGCTGTTTTTT; CDR3aa: CASSPTGNTGELFF
d_gene: -; abundance: -; v_gene: TRBV2; j_gene: TRBJ1-3; CDR3nt: TGTGCCAGCCGGTCGGACTCTGGAAACACCATATATTTT; CDR3aa: CASRSDSGNTIYF
d_gene: TRBD1; abundance: few; v_gene: TRBV5-1; j_gene: TRBJ2-3; CDR3nt: TGCGCCAGTAGCAGGGGGCCTGGTGCAGATACGCAGTATTTT; CDR3aa: CASSRGPGADTQYF
d_gene: -; abundance: few; v_gene: TRBV6-1; j_gene: TRBJ1-1; CDR3nt: TGTGCCAGCAGTGAAGCGGGGGGCACTGAAGCTTTCTTT; CDR3aa: CASSEAGGTEAFF
d_gene: TRBD1; abundance: -; v_gene: TRBV28; j_gene: TRBJ1-6; CDR3nt: TGTGCCAGCAGCGGGACAGGGGAATTCTCACCCCTCCACTTT; CDR3aa: CASSGTGEFSPLHF
d_gene: TRBD2; abundance: -; v_gene: TRBV30; j_gene: TRBJ2-3; CDR3nt: TGTGCCTGGAACGGGGGGGCAGATACGCAGTATTTT; CDR3aa: CAWNGGADTQYF
d_gene: -; abundance: few; v_gene: TRBV28; j_gene: TRBJ1-2; CDR3nt: TGTGCCAGCAGTTCACCGGCGGGAGTAGGGGATGGCTACACCTTC; CDR3aa: CASSSPAGVGDGYTF
d_gene: -; abundance: -; v_gene: TRBV2; j_gene: TRBJ2-7; CDR3nt: TGTGCCAGCAGTTTAGCGGAAAGCTACGAGCAGTACTTC; CDR3aa: CASSLAESYEQYF
d_gene: -; abundance: few; v_gene: TRBV30; j_gene: TRBJ1-1; CDR3nt: TGTGCCTGGAGCGGACAACTCGACACTGAAGCTTTCTTT; CDR3aa: CAWSGQLDTEAFF
d_gene: TRBD2; abundance: once; v_gene: TRBV7-2; j_gene: TRBJ2-3; CDR3nt: TGTGCCAGCAGCTTAGCGCTGGGTTCTGGGAGGGAGTATTTT; CDR3aa: CASSLALGSGREYF
d_gene: TRBD1; abundance: few; v_gene: TRBV6-5; j_gene: TRBJ1-2; CDR3nt: TGTGCCAGCAGTTACCTAGACAGGGCTGATGGCTACACCTTC; CDR3aa: CASSYLDRADGYTF
d_gene: TRBD1; abundance: -; v_gene: TRBV7-3; j_gene: TRBJ2-1; CDR3nt: TGTGCCAGCAGCATAACCGGGACAGACAATGAGCAGTTCTTC; CDR3aa: CASSITGTDNEQFF
d_gene: -; abundance: few; v_gene: TRBV30; j_gene: TRBJ2-7; CDR3nt: TGTGCCTGGAGGAACATCCAGGGTTCCTACGAGCAGTACTTC; CDR3aa: CAWRNIQGSYEQYF
d_gene: -; abundance: -; v_gene: TRBV5-6; j_gene: TRBJ1-4; CDR3nt: TGTGCCAGCAGCTTGGACGAAGAAAAACTGTTTTTT; CDR3aa: CASSLDEEKLFF
d_gene: -; abundance: -; v_gene: TRBV28; j_gene: TRBJ1-3; CDR3nt: TGTGCCAGCAGTTCCCGACAGGCGCTTCGAAACACCATATATTTT; CDR3aa: CASSSRQALRNTIYF
d_gene: TRBD1; abundance: few; v_gene: TRBV7-9; j_gene: TRBJ1-6; CDR3nt: TGTGCCAGCAGCCGGGACAGGGATAATTCACCCCTCCACTTT; CDR3aa: CASSRDRDNSPLHF
d_gene: -; abundance: -; v_gene: TRBV5-1; j_gene: TRBJ1-2; CDR3nt: TGCGCCAGCAGCTTGGCCGGTTCCTATGGCTACACCTTC; CDR3aa: CASSLAGSYGYTF
d_gene: -; abundance: -; v_gene: TRBV30; j_gene: TRBJ1-2; CDR3nt: TGTGCCTGGGGGGCCCCCGGGGAAAGGCGCTATGGCTACACCTTC; CDR3aa: CAWGAPGERRYGYTF
d_gene: -; abundance: -; v_gene: TRBV14; j_gene: TRBJ2-3; CDR3nt: TGTGCCAGCAGCCAAGTGGAGGATACGCAGTATTTT; CDR3aa: CASSQVEDTQYF
d_gene: -; abundance: -; v_gene: TRBV15; j_gene: TRBJ2-3; CDR3nt: TGTGCCACCAGCGTTCACACAGATACGCAGTATTTT; CDR3aa: CATSVHTDTQYF
d_gene: -; abundance: -; v_gene: TRBV5-1; j_gene: TRBJ2-5; CDR3nt: TGCGCCAGCAGCTTGGCCGAGACTATCCTCCAAGAGACCCAGTACTTC; CDR3aa: CASSLAETILQETQYF
d_gene: -; abundance: -; v_gene: TRBV7-6; j_gene: TRBJ2-7; CDR3nt: TGTGCCAGCAGCTTTTCCCACGACAGGCGGGAAACGGAGCAGTACTTC; CDR3aa: CASSFSHDRRETEQYF
d_gene: TRBD1; abundance: -; v_gene: TRBV2; j_gene: TRBJ1-1; CDR3nt: TGTGCCAGCAGTGTCGGACAGGAGAACACTGAAGCTTTCTTT; CDR3aa: CASSVGQENTEAFF
d_gene: -; abundance: -; v_gene: TRBV5-5; j_gene: TRBJ2-2; CDR3nt: TGTGCCAGCAGCTTGGCCGGCGGGGAAAACGGGGAGCTGTTTTTT; CDR3aa: CASSLAGGENGELFF
d_gene: TRBD1; abundance: -; v_gene: TRBV2; j_gene: TRBJ2-1; CDR3nt: TGTGCCAGCAATCCGACCGGACAGGGGAGAAATGAGCAGTTCTTC; CDR3aa: CASNPTGQGRNEQFF
d_gene: -; abundance: few; v_gene: TRBV9; j_gene: TRBJ1-5; CDR3nt: TGTGCCAGCAGCGTGGACACCAATCAGCCCCAGCATTTT; CDR3aa: CASSVDTNQPQHF
d_gene: -; abundance: -; v_gene: TRBV5-6; j_gene: TRBJ2-7; CDR3nt: TGTGCCAGCAGCTACGGGGGACCAAATTCCCGTGCTTCCGAGCAGTACTTC; CDR3aa: CASSYGGPNSRASEQYF